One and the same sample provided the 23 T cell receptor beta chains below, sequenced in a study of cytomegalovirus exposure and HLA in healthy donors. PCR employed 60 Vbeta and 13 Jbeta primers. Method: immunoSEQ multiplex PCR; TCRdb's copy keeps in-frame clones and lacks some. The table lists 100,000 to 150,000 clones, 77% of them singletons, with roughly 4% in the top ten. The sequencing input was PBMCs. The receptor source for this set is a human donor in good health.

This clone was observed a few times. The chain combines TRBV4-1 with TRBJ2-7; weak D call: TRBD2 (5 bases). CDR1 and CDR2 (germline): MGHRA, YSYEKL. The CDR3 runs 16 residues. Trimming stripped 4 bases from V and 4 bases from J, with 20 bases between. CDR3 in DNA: TGCGCCAGCAGCCCGCGTTGGGCAGCGGACCAATACGAGCAGTACTTC. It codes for CASSPRWAADQYEQYF.

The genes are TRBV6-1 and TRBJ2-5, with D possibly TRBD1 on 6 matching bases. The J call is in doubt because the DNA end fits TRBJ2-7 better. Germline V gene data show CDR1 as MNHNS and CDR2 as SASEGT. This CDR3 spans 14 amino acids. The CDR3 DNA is TGTGCCAGCGGACAGCTCCCGGAGGCCTACGAGCAGTACTTC. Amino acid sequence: CASGQLPEAYEQYF.

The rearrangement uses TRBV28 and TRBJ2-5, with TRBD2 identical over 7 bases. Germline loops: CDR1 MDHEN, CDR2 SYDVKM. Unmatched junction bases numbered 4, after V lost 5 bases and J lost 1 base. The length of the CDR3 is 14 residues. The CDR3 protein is CASSKLAPQETQYF. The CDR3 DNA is TGTGCCAGCAGTAAACTAGCGCCCCAAGAGACCCAGTACTTC.

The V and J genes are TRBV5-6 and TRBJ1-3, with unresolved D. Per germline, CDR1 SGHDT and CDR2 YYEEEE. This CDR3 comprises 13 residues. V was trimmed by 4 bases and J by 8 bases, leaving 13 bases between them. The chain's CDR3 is CASSRGRADTIYF. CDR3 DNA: TGTGCCAGCAGCCGGGGTAGGGCTGACACCATATATTTT.

CDR3 region: CASSDRWRDPSYNEQFF. CDR3 sequence (DNA): TGTGCCAGCAGTGATCGTTGGCGGGATCCCTCCTACAATGAGCAGTTCTTC. The rearrangement uses TRBV2 and TRBJ2-1, with a tentative D call TRBD2 (6 bases). Between the trimmed V and J ends, which lost 3 bases and 0 bases, there was a span of 15 bases. Germline loops: CDR1 SNHLY, CDR2 FYNNEI. The CDR3 sequence is 17 residues long. The complete variable domain, with remaining parts taken from reference TRBV2 and TRBJ2-1, reads EPEVTQTPSHQVTQMGQEVILRCVPISNHLYFYWYRQILGQKVEFLVSFYNNEISEKSEIFDDQFSVERPDGSNFTLKIRSTKLEDSAMYFCASSDRWRDPSYNEQFFGPGTRLTVL.

The CDR3 spells CASSSGQPPYEQYF. CDR3 coding DNA: TGTGCCAGCAGTTCGGGACAGCCTCCCTACGAGCAGTACTTC. The chain is built from TRBV28 and TRBJ2-7; TRBD1 agrees at 7 bases. With 4 bases clipped from V and 2 bases from J, the junction kept 5 bases outside the gene matches. Per germline, CDR1 MDHEN and CDR2 SYDVKM. There are 14 residues in the CDR3.

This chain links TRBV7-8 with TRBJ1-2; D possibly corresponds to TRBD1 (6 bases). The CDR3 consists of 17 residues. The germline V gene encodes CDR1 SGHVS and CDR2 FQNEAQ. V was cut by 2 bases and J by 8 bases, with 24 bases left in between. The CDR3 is CASSLFAGGRLISGYTF. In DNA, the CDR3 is TGTGCCAGCAGCTTATTCGCGGGGGGCCGCCTGATAAGCGGCTACACCTTC. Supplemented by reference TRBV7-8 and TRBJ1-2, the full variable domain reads GAGVSQSPRYKVAKRGQDVALRCDPISGHVSLFWYQQALGQGPEFLTYFQNEAQLDKSGLPSDRFFAERPEGSVSTLKIQRTQQEDSAVYLCASSLFAGGRLISGYTFGSGTRLTVV.

CDR3 region: CASSFLWQYF. CDR3 bases: TGTGCCAGCAGCTTCCTGTGGCAGTACTTC. This chain connects TRBV7-9 to TRBJ2-7; D gene uncertain. This CDR3 spans 10 amino acids. The germline CDR1 and CDR2 sequences are SEHNR and FQNEAQ (reference sequence). Trimming pared 3 bases from V and 9 bases from J, leaving 6 bases between. The complete variable domain, with remaining parts taken from reference TRBV7-9 and TRBJ2-7, reads DTGVSQNPRHKITKRGQNVTFRCDPISEHNRLYWYRQTLGQGPEFLTYFQNEAQLEKSRLLSDRFSAERPKGSFSTLEIQRTEQGDSAMYLCASSFLWQYFGPGTRLTVT.

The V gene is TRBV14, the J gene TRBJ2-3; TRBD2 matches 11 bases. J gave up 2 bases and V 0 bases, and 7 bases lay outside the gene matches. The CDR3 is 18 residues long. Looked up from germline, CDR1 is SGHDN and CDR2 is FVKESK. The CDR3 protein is CASSQEGRLAGITDTQYF. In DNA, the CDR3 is TGTGCCAGCAGCCAAGAAGGTCGACTAGCGGGGATCACAGATACGCAGTATTTT.

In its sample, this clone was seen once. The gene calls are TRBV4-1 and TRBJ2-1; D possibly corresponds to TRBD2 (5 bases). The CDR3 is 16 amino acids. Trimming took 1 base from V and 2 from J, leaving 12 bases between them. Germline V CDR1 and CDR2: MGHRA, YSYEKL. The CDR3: CASSQGRGFTYNEQFF. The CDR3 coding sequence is TGCGCCAGCAGCCAAGGTCGCGGGTTTACCTACAATGAGCAGTTCTTC.

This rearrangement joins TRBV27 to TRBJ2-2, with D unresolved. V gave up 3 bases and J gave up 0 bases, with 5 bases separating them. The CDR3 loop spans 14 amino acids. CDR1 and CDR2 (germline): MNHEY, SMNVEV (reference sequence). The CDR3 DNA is TGTGCCAGCAGTTTCGCAGCGAACACCGGGGAGCTGTTTTTT. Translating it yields CASSFAANTGELFF.

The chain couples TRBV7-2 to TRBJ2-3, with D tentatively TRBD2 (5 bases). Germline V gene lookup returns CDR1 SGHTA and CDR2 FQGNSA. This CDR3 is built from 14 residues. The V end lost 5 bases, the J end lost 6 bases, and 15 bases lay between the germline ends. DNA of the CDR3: TGTGCCAGCAGCCTCGGACTCGGCCCGGATACGCAGTATTTT. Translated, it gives CASSLGLGPDTQYF. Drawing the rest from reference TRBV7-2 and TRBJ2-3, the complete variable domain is GAGVSQSPSNKVTEKGKDVELRCDPISGHTALYWYRQSLGQGLEFLIYFQGNSAPDKSGLPSDRFSAERTGGSVSTLTIQRTQQEDSAVYLCASSLGLGPDTQYFGPGTRLTVL.

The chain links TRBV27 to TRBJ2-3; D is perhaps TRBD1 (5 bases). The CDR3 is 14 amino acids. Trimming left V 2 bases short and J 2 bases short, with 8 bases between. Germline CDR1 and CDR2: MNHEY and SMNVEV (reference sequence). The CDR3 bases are TGTGCCAGCAGTTTAAGACAGCTCACAGATACGCAGTATTTT. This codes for CASSLRQLTDTQYF.

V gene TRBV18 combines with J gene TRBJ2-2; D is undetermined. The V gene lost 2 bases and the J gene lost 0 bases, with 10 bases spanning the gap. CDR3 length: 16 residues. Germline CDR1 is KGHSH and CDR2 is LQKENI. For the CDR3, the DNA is TGTGCCAGCTCACCAGGGCAGGCCTCGAACACCGGGGAGCTGTTTTTT. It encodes CASSPGQASNTGELFF.

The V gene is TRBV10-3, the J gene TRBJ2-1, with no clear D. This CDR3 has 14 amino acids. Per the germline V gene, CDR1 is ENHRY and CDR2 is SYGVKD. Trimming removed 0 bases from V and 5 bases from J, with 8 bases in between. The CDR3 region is CAISESSSNNEQFF. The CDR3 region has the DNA TGTGCCATCAGTGAGTCTTCTAGTAACAATGAGCAGTTCTTC.

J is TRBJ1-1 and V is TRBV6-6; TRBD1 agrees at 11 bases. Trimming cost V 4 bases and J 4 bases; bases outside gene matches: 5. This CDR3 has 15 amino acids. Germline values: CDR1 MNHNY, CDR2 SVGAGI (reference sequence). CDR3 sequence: CASSSRGQGGTEAFF. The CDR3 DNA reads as TGTGCCAGCAGTTCAAGGGGACAGGGGGGCACTGAAGCTTTCTTT.

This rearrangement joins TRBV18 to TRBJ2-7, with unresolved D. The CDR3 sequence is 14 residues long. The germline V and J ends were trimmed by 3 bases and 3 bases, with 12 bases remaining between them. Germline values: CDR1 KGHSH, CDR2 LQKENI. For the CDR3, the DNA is TGTGCCAGCTCACCGCAAGACATGGGCTACGAGCAGTACTTC. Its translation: CASSPQDMGYEQYF.

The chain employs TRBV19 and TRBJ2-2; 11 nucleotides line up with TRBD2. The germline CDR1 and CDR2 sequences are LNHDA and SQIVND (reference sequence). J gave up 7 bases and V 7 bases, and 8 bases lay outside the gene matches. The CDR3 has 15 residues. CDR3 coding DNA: TGTGCCAGTAAGCCTAGCGGGAGGACGGGCGGGGAGCTGTTTTTT. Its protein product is CASKPSGRTGGELFF.

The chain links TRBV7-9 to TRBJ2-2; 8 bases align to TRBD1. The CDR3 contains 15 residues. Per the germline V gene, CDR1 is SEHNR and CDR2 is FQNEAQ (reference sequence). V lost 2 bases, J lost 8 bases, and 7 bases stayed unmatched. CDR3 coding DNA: TGTGCCAGCAGCTTAACAGGGGGAGATGGTGGGGAGCTGTTTTTT. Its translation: CASSLTGGDGGELFF. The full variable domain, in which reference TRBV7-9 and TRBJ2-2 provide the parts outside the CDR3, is DTGVSQNPRHKITKRGQNVTFRCDPISEHNRLYWYRQTLGQGPEFLTYFQNEAQLEKSRLLSDRFSAERPKGSFSTLEIQRTEQGDSAMYLCASSLTGGDGGELFFGEGSRLTVL.

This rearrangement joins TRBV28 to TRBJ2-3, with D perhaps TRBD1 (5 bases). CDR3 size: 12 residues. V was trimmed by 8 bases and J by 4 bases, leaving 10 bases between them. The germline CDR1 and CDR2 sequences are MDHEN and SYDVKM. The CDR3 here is CASVGAADTQYF. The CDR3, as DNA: TGTGCCAGCGTAGGGGCTGCAGATACGCAGTATTTT.

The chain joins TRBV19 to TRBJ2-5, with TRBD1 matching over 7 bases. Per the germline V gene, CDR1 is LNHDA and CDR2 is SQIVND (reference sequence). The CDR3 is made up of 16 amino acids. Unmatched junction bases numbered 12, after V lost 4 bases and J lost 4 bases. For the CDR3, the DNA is TGTGCCAGTAGTACGAATGGACAGGCCACAGGAGAGACCCAGTACTTC. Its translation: CASSTNGQATGETQYF.

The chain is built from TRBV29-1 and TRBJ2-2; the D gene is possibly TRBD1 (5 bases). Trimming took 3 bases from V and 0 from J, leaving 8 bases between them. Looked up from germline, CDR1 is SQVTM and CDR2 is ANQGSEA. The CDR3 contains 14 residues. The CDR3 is CSVEAGSNTGELFF. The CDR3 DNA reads TGCAGCGTTGAGGCAGGGTCGAACACCGGGGAGCTGTTTTTT.

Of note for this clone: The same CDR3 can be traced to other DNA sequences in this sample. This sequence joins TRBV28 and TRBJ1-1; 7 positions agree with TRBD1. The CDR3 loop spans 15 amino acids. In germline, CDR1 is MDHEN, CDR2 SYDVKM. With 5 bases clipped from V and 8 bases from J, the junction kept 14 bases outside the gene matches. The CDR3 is CASSQAGTGVEEAFF. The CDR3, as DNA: TGTGCCAGCAGTCAAGCCGGAACAGGGGTCGAGGAAGCTTTCTTT.